Below are 12 T cell receptor beta chains sequenced from a single sample in a study of T cell responses to AZD1222 COVID-19 vaccine. Generated by immunoSEQ multiplex PCR, the TCRdb table keeps only in-frame clones and is missing some. The sample contains 150,000 to 200,000 clones, 75% to 95% of which appear only once. This specimen was peripheral blood, taken on day 0 of AZD1222 vaccination. These receptors were collected from an adult in good health.

The chain recombines TRBV7-3 with TRBJ1-2; D gene unclear. Germline V gives CDR1 SGHTA, CDR2 FQGTGA. Trimming left V 1 base short and J 5 bases short, with 17 bases between. This CDR3 comprises 16 residues. The chain's CDR3 is CASSLNPAALGYGYTF. CDR3 nucleotide sequence: TGTGCCAGCAGCTTAAATCCAGCAGCGCTTGGGTATGGCTACACCTTC. The full variable domain, with the rest looked up from reference TRBV7-3 and TRBJ1-2, is GAGVSQTPSNKVTEKGKYVELRCDPISGHTALYWYRQSLGQGPEFLIYFQGTGAADDSGLPNDRFFAVRPEGSVSTLKIQRTERGDSAVYLCASSLNPAALGYGYTFGSGTRLTVV.

This chain uses TRBV18 with TRBJ2-5; 11 bases map to TRBD1. Trimming at V came to 6 bases and at J to 2 bases, leaving 5 bases not matched to a gene. The V gene's germline CDR1 is KGHSH and CDR2 LQKENI. This CDR3 spans 15 amino acids. The DNA for the CDR3 is TGTGCCAGCTCGCCCCGGGACAGGGGGCAAGAGACCCAGTACTTC. It specifies CASSPRDRGQETQYF.

The chain joins TRBV11-2 to TRBJ2-2; 11 positions agree with TRBD2. This CDR3 comprises 18 residues. V was clipped by 4 bases and J by 4 bases; unmatched bases: 11. In germline, CDR1 is SGHAT, CDR2 FQNNGV. CDR3 coding DNA: TGTGCCAGCAGCTCCCTAGCGGGAGGCACCGGAGGCACCGGGGAGCTGTTTTTT. This codes for CASSSLAGGTGGTGELFF.

This clone was recorded only once. The chain recombines TRBV19 with TRBJ2-3; 8 bases align to TRBD1. Germline V gene data show CDR1 as LNHDA and CDR2 as SQIVND (reference sequence). The CDR3 loop spans 15 amino acids. V shed 6 bases, J shed 1 base, and the junction held 6 bases outside the gene matches. Written as DNA, the CDR3 is TGTGCCAGTAGAAAGACAGGGGCGGGCACAGATACGCAGTATTTT. It codes for CASRKTGAGTDTQYF. The full variable domain, rest sourced from reference TRBV19 and TRBJ2-3, is DGGITQSPKYLFRKEGQNVTLSCEQNLNHDAMYWYRQDPGQGLRLIYYSQIVNDFQKGDIAEGYSVSREKKESFPLTVTSAQKNPTAFYLCASRKTGAGTDTQYFGPGTRLTVL.

The CDR3 sequence is CAISEPTPGNTIYF. The CDR3 nucleotides are TGTGCCATCAGTGAACCGACACCGGGAAACACCATATATTTT. The chain carries TRBV10-3 and TRBJ1-3; no clear D. The CDR3 is made up of 14 amino acids. Trimming removed 3 bases at V and 4 bases at J, with 10 bases between. Per the germline V gene, CDR1 is ENHRY and CDR2 is SYGVKD.

The rearrangement links TRBV28 to TRBJ1-4, with unresolved D. Germline V gene sequence: CDR1 MDHEN, CDR2 SYDVKM. V dropped 3 bases and J dropped 4 bases, with 9 bases sitting between them. CDR3 length equals 14 residues. Written as DNA, the CDR3 is TGTGCCAGCAGTTTCGGACTGAGTAATGAAAAACTGTTTTTT. Translated: CASSFGLSNEKLFF. The full variable domain, its missing parts supplied by reference TRBV28 and TRBJ1-4, is DVKVTQSSRYLVKRTGEKVFLECVQDMDHENMFWYRQDPGLGLRLIYFSYDVKMKEKGDIPEGYSVSREKKERFSLILESASTNQTSMYLCASSFGLSNEKLFFGSGTQLSVL.

This chain links TRBV21-1 with TRBJ1-5. TRBV21-1 is reported as a pseudogene. The CDR3 runs to 20 residues. CDR3 coding DNA: TGTGCCAGCAGCAAAGCGCTTGGGGGGCACCCCACTTTTAGCAATCAGCCCCAGCATTTT. It encodes CASSKALGGHPTFSNQPQHF.

V gene TRBV7-9 combines with J gene TRBJ2-1; 10 bases fit TRBD2. Germline assignment: CDR1 SEHNR and CDR2 FQNEAQ (reference sequence). This CDR3 contains 15 residues. The V gene end was trimmed by 0 bases and the J gene end by 8 bases; junction bases not matched to a gene: 4. CDR3 amino acids: CASSLATSGNDEQFF. CDR3 coding DNA: TGTGCCAGCAGCTTAGCTACTAGCGGGAACGATGAGCAGTTCTTC. Full variable domain (missing parts from reference TRBV7-9 and TRBJ2-1): DTGVSQNPRHKITKRGQNVTFRCDPISEHNRLYWYRQTLGQGPEFLTYFQNEAQLEKSRLLSDRFSAERPKGSFSTLEIQRTEQGDSAMYLCASSLATSGNDEQFFGPGTRLTVL.

This chain uses TRBV11-2 with TRBJ1-1; D ambiguous. Germline V lookup: CDR1 SGHAT, CDR2 FQNNGV. V lost 7 bases and J 2 bases, leaving 20 bases between the germline ends. This CDR3 has 16 amino acids. The CDR3 reads CASNVREARANTEAFF. CDR3 coding DNA: TGTGCCAGCAATGTAAGAGAAGCTAGGGCTAACACTGAAGCTTTCTTT.

CDR3 in amino acids: CASSHSGGVFNEQFF. CDR3 bases: TGTGCCAGCAGCCATAGTGGGGGGGTATTTAATGAGCAGTTCTTC. The rearrangement joins TRBV3-1 (or the pseudogene TRBV3-2) to TRBJ2-1; 7 nucleotides agree with TRBD2. CDR3 length equals 15 residues. Unmatched junction bases numbered 9, after V lost 3 bases and J lost 7 bases. Germline lookup yields CDR1 LGHDT and CDR2 YNNKEL (reference sequence).

The genes are TRBV18 and TRBJ2-5, with 11 bases fitting TRBD2. Germline CDR1 KGHSH, CDR2 LQKENI. Germline trimming cut 6 bases from V and 4 bases from J; bases unmatched to any gene: 1. The CDR3 has 13 amino acids. The CDR3 reads CASSGLAGETQYF. The CDR3 nucleotides read TGTGCCAGCTCCGGACTAGCGGGAGAGACCCAGTACTTC.

This chain links TRBV6-2 or TRBV6-3 with TRBJ2-5, with 10 bases matching TRBD2. This CDR3 has 16 residues. The trim removed 2 bases at V and 5 bases at J, leaving 8 bases unmatched. Germline values: CDR1 MNHEY, CDR2 SVGEGT. CDR3 in DNA: TGTGCCAGCAGTTACGCTATAGCGGGAGGTATGGAGACCCAGTACTTC. Translated: CASSYAIAGGMETQYF.